The 18 T cell receptor beta chains given below trace back to one sample, sequenced in a study of cytotoxic CD8 clonotypes in ibrutinib-treated CLL. Sequenced by immunoSEQ multiplex PCR; TCRdb stores in-frame clones only, minus some. The sample records about 57,000 clones, over 55% being singletons. Material: PBMCs, obtained after 24 months of ibrutinib treatment. The receptors originated from a human donor with chronic lymphocytic leukemia.

The rearrangement uses TRBV28 and TRBJ1-5, with TRBD1 identical over 7 bases. The CDR3 loop spans 17 amino acids. The J segment lost 1 base and the V segment lost 2 bases, leaving 8 bases of the junction unmatched. CDR1 MDHEN and CDR2 SYDVKM come from the germline V gene. The CDR3 DNA reads as TGTGCCAGCAGTTTAGGCAGGGGGATCGGGAGCAATCAGCCCCAGCATTTT. Its translation is CASSLGRGIGSNQPQHF.

The V and J genes are TRBV28 and TRBJ1-5; D remains unclear. Trimming removed 2 bases at V and 4 bases at J, with 9 bases between. CDR1 MDHEN and CDR2 SYDVKM come from the germline V gene. The CDR3 covers 14 residues. The CDR3, as DNA: TGTGCCAGCAGTTTACCGGGGAAAAATCAGCCCCAGCATTTT. Protein sequence: CASSLPGKNQPQHF.

The J gene is TRBJ2-6, the V gene TRBV6-5; tentative D call: TRBD1 (6 bases). The CDR3 sequence is 15 residues long. V gave up 4 bases and J gave up 2 bases, with 9 bases separating them. Germline V gene lookup returns CDR1 MNHEY and CDR2 SVGAGI. In DNA, the CDR3 is TGTGCCAGCAGTTCCCCAGGGGCTGGGGCCAACGTCCTGACTTTC. This sequence encodes CASSSPGAGANVLTF.

In this sample, this clone turned up many times. The V and J genes are TRBV27 and TRBJ1-2; D might be TRBD1 (6 bases). Germline lookup yields CDR1 MNHEY and CDR2 SMNVEV (reference sequence). V shed 2 bases and J shed 4 bases, with 8 bases lying between them. This CDR3 region has 13 residues. CDR3 amino acids: CASSLTGFYGYTF. Written as DNA, the CDR3 is TGTGCCAGCAGTTTAACAGGGTTCTATGGCTACACCTTC.

The rearrangement uses TRBV18 and TRBJ2-5; tentatively, D is TRBD1 (5 bases). CDR1 and CDR2 from the germline V gene are KGHSH and LQKENI. V was pared by 5 bases and J by 5 bases, with 15 bases between. The CDR3 runs 14 residues. CDR3 sequence (DNA): TGTGCCAGCTCATTTTTAGTGACAGCGGAGACCCAGTACTTC. As protein: CASSFLVTAETQYF.

The V and J genes are TRBV11-1 and TRBJ2-7, with TRBD2 as a possible D gene (6 bases). The CDR3 spans 14 residues. V lost 5 bases, J lost 2 bases, and 13 bases lay in between. Looked up from germline, CDR1 is SGHAT and CDR2 is FQDESV (reference sequence). For the CDR3, the DNA is TGTGCCAGCAGCCGCGGGGACGGAGCCTACGAGCAGTACGTC. This codes for CASSRGDGAYEQYV.

The CDR3 sequence is CASSLGVGKLFF. Here the CDR3 DNA reads TGTGCCAGCAGCTTGGGGGTCGGAAAACTGTTTTTT. The chain has TRBV5-6 and TRBJ1-4, with no clear D. V dropped 0 bases and J dropped 10 bases, with 7 bases sitting between them. Germline CDR1 and CDR2: SGHDT and YYEEEE. The CDR3 runs 12 residues.

The chain joins TRBV5-6 to TRBJ2-1, with D tentatively TRBD2 (5 bases). The germline V gene encodes CDR1 SGHDT and CDR2 YYEEEE. The CDR3 loop spans 16 amino acids. V was cut by 0 bases and J by 2 bases, with 12 bases left in between. The CDR3 sequence is CASSLGTGKAYNEQFF. In nucleotides, the CDR3 is TGTGCCAGCAGCTTGGGGACGGGGAAAGCCTACAATGAGCAGTTCTTC.

V is TRBV30 and J is TRBJ2-3, with D uncertain. This CDR3 comprises 13 residues. Trimming shortened V by 8 bases and J by 2 bases, and 14 bases separated the two germline ends. Germline assignment: CDR1 GTSNPN and CDR2 SVGIG (reference sequence). CDR3 DNA: TGTGCCCTTGATCTGGGGAACACAGATACGCAGTATTTT. Its protein product is CALDLGNTDTQYF. The entire variable domain, with the rest obtained from reference TRBV30 and TRBJ2-3, is as follows: SQTIHQWPATLVQPVGSPLSLECTVEGTSNPNLYWYRQAAGRGLQLLFYSVGIGQISSEVPQNLSASRPQDRQFILSSKKLLLSDSGFYLCALDLGNTDTQYFGPGTRLTVL.

The V gene is TRBV7-6, the J gene TRBJ2-3; D call uncertain. The germline CDR1 and CDR2 sequences are SGHVS and FNYEAQ. The CDR3 runs to 15 residues. Deletions cut 2 bases from V and 2 bases from J, with 11 bases between. The CDR3 loop is CASSLSDGPTDTQYF. In DNA form, the CDR3 reads TGTGCCAGCAGCTTATCAGACGGGCCCACAGATACGCAGTATTTT.

This sequence joins TRBV5-3 and TRBJ2-7; D is unclear. TRBV5-3 carries the ORF label, with uncertain function. The CDR3 runs 13 residues. Between the trimmed V and J ends, which lost 7 bases and 5 bases, there was a span of 16 bases. The CDR3 DNA follows: TGTGCCAGATACGAAACCTACCGACACGAGCAGTACGTC. As protein: CARYETYRHEQYV.

The CDR3 region is CASSMTIPKGTQYF. CDR3 nucleotides: TGTGCCAGCAGTATGACTATACCCAAGGGGACCCAGTACTTC. The rearrangement joins TRBV2 to TRBJ2-5; D perhaps matches TRBD2 (5 bases). Germline CDR1 is SNHLY and CDR2 is FYNNEI. Trimming cost V 5 bases and J 7 bases, with 17 bases left between them. The CDR3 sequence is 14 residues long.

The chain is built from TRBV5-1 and TRBJ2-4; a possible D gene is TRBD1 (5 bases). The CDR3 totals 10 residues. The V end lost 5 bases, the J end lost 8 bases, and 5 bases lay between the germline ends. The germline CDR1 and CDR2 sequences are SGHRS and YFSETQ. The CDR3 bases are TGCGCCAGCAGAGGGGACATTCAGTACTTC. It codes for CASRGDIQYF.

The chain joins TRBV6-6 to TRBJ2-7, with D perhaps given as TRBD1 or TRBD2 (5 bases each). The ends were cut back, 5 bases at V and 2 bases at J, with 13 bases in the middle. Looked up from germline, CDR1 is MNHNY and CDR2 is SVGAGI (reference sequence). The CDR3 spans 14 residues. The CDR3 region has the DNA TGTGCCAGCAGTCCTGAAGGGACCACCTACGAGCAGTACTTC. Translating gives CASSPEGTTYEQYF.

V and J are TRBV6-5 and TRBJ1-5; the D is unclear. The ends were cut back, 6 bases at V and 2 bases at J, with 2 bases in the middle. The CDR3 spans 11 residues. Germline CDR1 is MNHEY and CDR2 is SVGAGI. DNA for the CDR3: TGTGCCAGCAGGGGCAATCAGCCCCAGCATTTT. Translating it yields CASRGNQPQHF.

This clone was picked up many times. The chain joins TRBV7-2 to TRBJ2-5; 7 bases line up with TRBD2. The germline V gene encodes CDR1 SGHTA and CDR2 FQGNSA. Trimming removed 1 base from V and 1 base from J; junction bases left unmatched: 3. The CDR3 contains 15 residues. The CDR3 region is CASSLVRGFQETQYF. DNA of the CDR3: TGTGCCAGCAGCTTAGTGCGGGGGTTCCAAGAGACCCAGTACTTC. The full variable domain, in which reference TRBV7-2 and TRBJ2-5 provide the parts outside the CDR3, is GAGVSQSPSNKVTEKGKDVELRCDPISGHTALYWYRQSLGQGLEFLIYFQGNSAPDKSGLPSDRFSAERTGGSVSTLTIQRTQQEDSAVYLCASSLVRGFQETQYFGPGTRLLVL.

The CDR3 nucleotides are TGTGCCAGCAGGACAGGGCTTCTCTCCTACGAGCAGTACTTC. Translated: CASRTGLLSYEQYF. The J gene is TRBJ2-7, the V gene TRBV13; TRBD1 agrees at 7 bases. CDR3 length equals 14 residues. V was clipped by 6 bases and J by 0 bases; unmatched bases: 5. From germline, CDR1 is PRHDT and CDR2 FYEKMQ (reference sequence).

This clone was recorded a few times. The chain uses TRBV5-1 and TRBJ1-2; D remains unclear. With 0 bases removed from V and 6 bases from J, the gap between germline ends came to 9 bases. Germline V gives CDR1 SGHRS, CDR2 YFSETQ. The CDR3 length is 13 residues. The chain's CDR3 is CASSLAPEDGYTF. CDR3 bases: TGCGCCAGCAGCTTGGCCCCGGAAGATGGCTACACCTTC. Full variable domain (remainder filled in from reference TRBV5-1 and TRBJ1-2): KAGVTQTPRYLIKTRGQQVTLSCSPISGHRSVSWYQQTPGQGLQFLFEYFSETQRNKGNFPGRFSGRQFSNSRSEMNVSTLELGDSALYLCASSLAPEDGYTFGSGTRLTVV.